A few counts support the clone carrying this T cell receptor beta chain. Its specificity is not known. The V end lost 7 bases, the J end lost 5 bases, and 12 bases lay between the germline ends. Germline V gene lookup returns CDR1 SNHLY and CDR2 FYNNEI. The CDR3 covers 13 residues. This record belongs to a study of shared clonotypes between healthy human individuals. Study-level background: Researchers assigned three CD4 naive, three CD4 memory, two CD8 naive and one CD8 memory plate to each donor.

The method was immunoSEQ multiplex PCR; TCRdb's version includes in-frame clones alone and lacks a portion of them. The sample shows 950,000 to 1,100,000 clones, approximately 68% of them seen only once. Study conclusions and caveats: The study generally estimated greater richness for naive than memory subsets. Generation probability values for non-shared clonotypes were lower than those for clonotypes shared by all four donors.

Nashville, Tennessee was home to all donors, each a Caucasian adult. This sequence joins TRBV2 and TRBJ1-5, with D tentatively TRBD1 (5 bases). The receptor comes from a man aged 18 to 29 in good health. Material: memory CD4+ T cells sorted from blood. Subset in this sample: CD45RA-negative fraction. CDR3 residues: CASNRDVYQPQHF. For the CDR3, the DNA is TGTGCCAGCAACCGGGACGTCTATCAGCCCCAGCATTTT.